Shown below are 14 T cell receptor beta chains from a single sample sequenced in a study of shared clonotypes between healthy human individuals. The repertoire was sequenced with immunoSEQ multiplex PCR; TCRdb's copy has only in-frame clones and lacks some. Of about 2 million clones in the sample, approximately 94% were seen once. Positively selected for CCR7, the CD45RO-negative cells used as naive CD8 cells excluded terminally differentiated effector memory CD45RA+ cells. Sequencing was done on a sample of naive CD8+ T cells sorted from blood. The receptors stem from a man in his late teens or twenties in good health.

The chain joins TRBV6-4 to TRBJ2-3, with 8 bases lining up with TRBD1. The CDR3 length is 13 residues. Looked up from germline, CDR1 is MRHNA and CDR2 is SNTAGT. Trimming cost V 6 bases and J 6 bases; bases outside gene matches: 5. CDR3 nucleotide sequence: TGTGCCAGCAGGGAGCAGGGGGCCGATACGCAGTATTTT. Translating it yields CASREQGADTQYF.

Concerning this clone itself: Other nucleotide sequences from this sample produce the same CDR3. This chain uses TRBV4-2 with TRBJ2-5; 16 nucleotides agree with TRBD2. Unmatched junction bases numbered 3, after V lost 3 bases and J lost 5 bases. The CDR3 sequence is 16 residues long. Germline CDR1 is LGHNA and CDR2 is YNFKEQ. The CDR3 DNA reads as TGTGCCAGCAGCCAGGGGACTAGCGGGGGGGCGGAGACCCAGTACTTC. Its protein is CASSQGTSGGAETQYF.

J is TRBJ2-2 and V is TRBV11-2; TRBD2 agrees at 9 bases. The CDR3 is made up of 17 amino acids. Germline V gives CDR1 SGHAT, CDR2 FQNNGV. J gave up 5 bases and V 0 bases, and 7 bases lay outside the gene matches. DNA for the CDR3: TGTGCCAGCAGCTTAGAGGCTAGCGGGGTGTTGACCGGGGAGCTGTTTTTT. It translates to CASSLEASGVLTGELFF.

The chain links TRBV10-1 to TRBJ1-4; 9 nucleotides line up with TRBD1. Germline V lookup: CDR1 WNHNN, CDR2 SYGVQD (reference sequence). V shed 5 bases and J 5 bases; nucleotides not matched to a gene: 3. The CDR3 is made up of 14 amino acids. The DNA of the CDR3 is TGCGCCAGCAGTCCGGGACAGGGCAATGAAAAACTGTTTTTT. Translating it yields CASSPGQGNEKLFF.

Worth noting for this clone: This specimen includes other DNA sequences encoding the same CDR3. The genes are TRBV19 and TRBJ2-7; 11 positions match TRBD1. The germline CDR1 and CDR2 sequences are LNHDA and SQIVND (reference sequence). V lost 6 bases to trimming and J lost 4 bases; unmatched junction nucleotides: 5. CDR3 size: 14 residues. The CDR3 DNA is TGTGCCAGTAGCTCCGGGACAGGGGGTTACGAGCAGTACTTC. Amino acid sequence: CASSSGTGGYEQYF.

V is TRBV6-1 and J is TRBJ1-1, with unresolved D. Trimming removed 6 bases from V and 4 bases from J, with 18 bases in between. The CDR3 has 15 amino acids. The germline CDR1 and CDR2 sequences are MNHNS and SASEGT. The CDR3 loop is CASSVLTFSVTEAFF. In nucleotides, the CDR3 is TGTGCCAGCAGCGTACTTACATTCTCCGTCACTGAAGCTTTCTTT.

In this sample, this clone turned up once. The chain employs TRBV7-3 and TRBJ2-1, with D unclear. The germline V gene has CDR1 SGHTA and CDR2 FQGTGA. Trimming left V 5 bases short and J 3 bases short, with 8 bases between. The CDR3 is made up of 13 amino acids. This chain's CDR3 is CASSPDNYNEQFF. The CDR3 DNA reads as TGTGCCAGCAGCCCCGACAACTACAATGAGCAGTTCTTC. Full variable domain (rest looked up from reference TRBV7-3 and TRBJ2-1): GAGVSQTPSNKVTEKGKYVELRCDPISGHTALYWYRQSLGQGPEFLIYFQGTGAADDSGLPNDRFFAVRPEGSVSTLKIQRTERGDSAVYLCASSPDNYNEQFFGPGTRLTVL.

This clone was picked up one time. This chain uses TRBV30 with TRBJ2-7; D is perhaps TRBD1 (5 bases). The CDR3 spans 13 residues. Germline values: CDR1 GTSNPN, CDR2 SVGIG (reference sequence). Deletions cut 4 bases from V and 5 bases from J, with 15 bases between. The CDR3 nucleotides read TGTGCCTGGACGTCCTCACAGGCGAACGAGCAGTACTTC. It translates to CAWTSSQANEQYF. The whole variable domain, filled in from reference TRBV30 and TRBJ2-7, reads SQTIHQWPATLVQPVGSPLSLECTVEGTSNPNLYWYRQAAGRGLQLLFYSVGIGQISSEVPQNLSASRPQDRQFILSSKKLLLSDSGFYLCAWTSSQANEQYFGPGTRLTVT.

For this clone: This sample includes further DNA sequences coding for the same CDR3. The V gene is TRBV4-1, the J gene TRBJ2-7, with D maybe TRBD1 (6 bases). CDR3 size: 14 residues. CDR1 and CDR2 (germline): MGHRA, YSYEKL. V was shortened by 1 base and J by 3 bases, with 10 bases between the two germline ends. The CDR3 region is CASSQVNRDYEQYF. The CDR3, as DNA: TGCGCCAGCAGCCAAGTGAACAGGGACTACGAGCAGTACTTC.

The chain has TRBV19 and TRBJ1-2; D is undetermined. The CDR3 covers 15 residues. V lost 0 bases to trimming and J lost 5 bases, with 13 bases between them. Germline V gene data show CDR1 as LNHDA and CDR2 as SQIVND (reference sequence). The CDR3 sequence is CASSIDPGIEYGYTF. As DNA, the CDR3 is TGTGCCAGTAGTATAGATCCAGGTATCGAATATGGCTACACCTTC.

This chain connects TRBV25-1 to TRBJ1-2, with 7 nucleotides matching TRBD1. The CDR3 is made up of 12 amino acids. After removal of 4 bases from V and 5 bases from J, the junction contained 1 base not matched to a gene. CDR1 is MGHDK and CDR2 is SYGVNS in the germline V gene. In DNA form, the CDR3 reads TGTGCCAGCAGTGCAGGGGGGTATGGCTACACCTTC. This translates into CASSAGGYGYTF.

CDR3 loop: CASSYPRGATNEKLFF. DNA of the CDR3: TGTGCCAGCAGTTACCCCCGGGGCGCAACTAATGAAAAACTGTTTTTT. V and J are TRBV6-6 and TRBJ1-4, with D perhaps TRBD1 (5 bases). The CDR3 is made up of 16 amino acids. Deletions cut 2 bases from V and 0 bases from J, with 10 bases between. Germline-derived CDR1 and CDR2 are MNHNY and SVGAGI (reference sequence).

The chain carries TRBV6-5 and TRBJ1-2; D possibly corresponds to TRBD1 (6 bases). V lost 0 bases to trimming and J lost 3 bases, with 11 bases between them. The V gene's germline CDR1 is MNHEY and CDR2 SVGAGI. The CDR3 length is 15 residues. The CDR3 DNA follows: TGTGCCAGCAGTTACTCGCGGACAGCCTACTATGGCTACACCTTC. This gives the protein CASSYSRTAYYGYTF.

The rearrangement links TRBV27 to TRBJ2-7, with D unclear. The CDR3 is 13 residues long. With 5 bases removed from V and 6 bases from J, the gap between germline ends came to 14 bases. CDR1 and CDR2 from the germline V gene are MNHEY and SMNVEV (reference sequence). CDR3 amino acids: CASSPQSLIEQYF. The CDR3 DNA reads TGTGCCAGCAGTCCCCAGTCCTTGATCGAGCAGTACTTC.